These 20 T cell receptor beta chains were all obtained from the same sample, sequenced in a study of patients and donors after allogeneic stem cell transplantation. TCRdb called the RT-PCR reads again in MiXCR, with one record for every CDR3 protein. This repertoire shows around 160,000 distinct CDR3 sequences, 30% found once; its top ten account for around 3.2%. Sequenced material: blood, either unsorted or a sorted T cell fraction (not recorded which). These receptors were taken from a human donor who was either an allogeneic HSCT recipient or a stem cell or donor lymphocyte infusion donor (not recorded which). It is not recorded whose cells these are; they may come from a transplant donor.

This clonotype turned up a few times. The chain is built from TRBV25-1 and TRBJ1-2; 9 nucleotides agree with TRBD1. The germline gives CDR1 MGHDK, CDR2 SYGVNS. The CDR3 sequence is 12 residues long. J lost 8 bases, V lost 8 bases, and 6 bases had no gene match. The CDR3 DNA is TGTGCCAGCGGGGGACAGGGAGGGGGCTACACCTTC. Protein product: CASGGQGGGYTF.

Regarding this clonotype: One end of the junction fails to match germline, which may point to a read error. The gene calls are TRBV7-7 and TRBJ2-7; D call uncertain. CDR3 size: 14 residues. CDR1 and CDR2 (germline): SSHAT, FNYEAQ (reference sequence). CDR3 in DNA: TGTGCTAGCAGCCTATGGGATCACTCCTACGAGCAGTACTTC. Translation: CASSLWDHSYEQYF.

The V gene is TRBV18, the J gene TRBJ1-3; D might be TRBD1 (6 bases). Trimming took 3 bases from V and 0 from J, leaving 18 bases between them. Germline CDR1 KGHSH, CDR2 LQKENI. The CDR3 runs to 18 residues. In DNA, the CDR3 is TGTGCCAGCTCACCCACCGTCCGGGACAACCACTCTGGAAACACCATATATTTT. It yields the protein CASSPTVRDNHSGNTIYF. The full variable domain, rest sourced from reference TRBV18 and TRBJ1-3, is NAGVMQNPRHLVRRRGQEARLRCSPMKGHSHVYWYRQLPEEGLKFMVYLQKENIIDESGMPKERFSAEFPKEGPSILRIQQVVRGDSAAYFCASSPTVRDNHSGNTIYFGEGSWLTVV.

This CDR3 is CASHFTGTGGYSNQPQHF. CDR3 coding DNA: TGTGCCAGCCACTTTACCGGGACAGGGGGATATAGCAATCAGCCCCAGCATTTT. The chain joins TRBV9 to TRBJ1-5; 11 positions match TRBD1. Germline V gene sequence: CDR1 SGDLS, CDR2 YYNGEE. With 7 bases clipped from V and 0 bases from J, the junction kept 12 bases outside the gene matches. CDR3 length equals 18 residues. Looking up the rest from reference TRBV9 and TRBJ1-5 gives the full variable domain: DSGVTQTPKHLITATGQRVTLRCSPRSGDLSVYWYQQSLDQGLQFLIQYYNGEERAKGNILERFSAQQFPDLHSELNLSSLELGDSALYFCASHFTGTGGYSNQPQHFGDGTRLSIL.

This clonotype was recorded a few times. V gene TRBV20-1 combines with J gene TRBJ1-3; the D gene is possibly TRBD1 (6 bases). Germline lookup yields CDR1 DFQATT and CDR2 SNEGSKA (reference sequence). The CDR3 runs 15 residues. Deletions cut 0 bases from V and 2 bases from J, with 11 bases between. In nucleotides, the CDR3 is TGCAGTGCTAGAGATGGGGCAGGGGCTGGAAACACCATATATTTT. Protein product: CSARDGAGAGNTIYF.

The chain is built from TRBV5-5 and TRBJ1-1, with a tentative D call TRBD1 (5 bases). The CDR3 length is 14 residues. V lost 0 bases to trimming and J lost 5 bases, with 11 bases between them. CDR1 and CDR2 (germline): SGHKS, YYEKEE (reference sequence). The CDR3 sequence: CASSLVPGWTEAFF. CDR3 sequence (DNA): TGTGCCAGCAGCTTGGTACCAGGGTGGACTGAAGCTTTCTTT.

This clonotype was seen once. The rearrangement links TRBV6-1 to TRBJ2-5; 8 bases are a match to TRBD1. Per the germline V gene, CDR1 is MNHNS and CDR2 is SASEGT. This CDR3 has 14 residues. The junction had 11 bases not matched to a gene; V was cut back by 1 base and J by 13 bases. In DNA, the CDR3 is TGTGCCAGCAGTGAAGAAGTAATAGCCGGGACAGGGTACTTC. Translating it yields CASSEEVIAGTGYF.

V usage is TRBV20-1 and J usage is TRBJ2-3; possible D gene TRBD1, 5 bases. CDR3 length: 13 residues. CDR1 is DFQATT, CDR2 SNEGSKA, per germline (reference sequence). The ends were cut back, 6 bases at V and 0 bases at J, with 10 bases in the middle. This chain's CDR3 is CSARTPSTDTQYF. The DNA for the CDR3 is TGCAGTGCAAGGACACCTAGCACAGATACGCAGTATTTT.

The rearrangement uses TRBV9 and TRBJ1-1, with D possibly matching TRBD1 (5 bases). The CDR3 spans 14 residues. V dropped 2 bases and J dropped 5 bases, with 13 bases sitting between them. Germline CDR1 reads SGDLS; CDR2 reads YYNGEE. The CDR3 is CASSVRIEGTEAFF. The CDR3 nucleotides are TGTGCCAGCAGCGTTAGGATAGAGGGGACTGAAGCTTTCTTT.

The rearrangement joins TRBV7-2 to TRBJ2-5, with 7 positions matching TRBD1. The CDR3 is 14 residues long. The junction had 5 bases not matched to a gene; V was cut back by 5 bases and J by 2 bases. Germline lookup yields CDR1 SGHTA and CDR2 FQGNSA. CDR3 sequence reads: CASSAYRGQETQYF. Written as DNA, the CDR3 is TGTGCCAGCAGCGCTTACAGGGGACAAGAGACCCAGTACTTC.

Points on this clonotype: This likely comes from a read error, as the CDR3 has no conserved phenylalanine or tryptophan at its end. This chain connects TRBV5-6 to TRBJ2-3; 9 bases match TRBD2. Germline CDR1 and CDR2: SGHDT and YYEEEE. CDR3 length: 17 amino acids. With 4 bases clipped from V and 4 bases from J, the junction kept 13 bases outside the gene matches. The CDR3 loop is CASSDPLAGGPADTQYY. The CDR3 coding sequence is TGTGCCAGCAGCGACCCCCTGGCGGGAGGGCCGGCAGATACGCAGTATTAT.

The V and J genes are TRBV6-6 and TRBJ2-5; tentatively, D is TRBD1 or TRBD2 (5 bases each). CDR3 size: 16 residues. Germline V gene lookup returns CDR1 MNHNY and CDR2 SVGAGI (reference sequence). Trimming pared 7 bases from V and 3 bases from J, leaving 21 bases between. For the CDR3, the DNA is TGTGCCAGCAACTATATAGTGGGGCAGGGAGAAGAGACCCAGTACTTC. It is translated as CASNYIVGQGEETQYF.

The chain is built from TRBV20-1 and TRBJ2-5; 8 bases match TRBD2. Germline trimming cut 6 bases from V and 5 bases from J; bases unmatched to any gene: 14. Germline assignment: CDR1 DFQATT and CDR2 SNEGSKA (reference sequence). The CDR3 is made up of 15 amino acids. The CDR3 loop reads CSAGGTSGAMETQYF. CDR3 DNA sequence: TGCAGTGCCGGGGGAACTAGCGGTGCCATGGAGACCCAGTACTTC.

CDR3 DNA: TGCGCCAGCAGCTTGCTTCCTAGCACCGAAAACACCGGGGAGCTGTTTTTT. It encodes CASSLLPSTENTGELFF. V usage is TRBV5-1 and J usage is TRBJ2-2, with TRBD2 as a possible D gene (5 bases). Between the trimmed V and J ends, which lost 1 base and 2 bases, there was a span of 15 bases. Germline V gives CDR1 SGHRS, CDR2 YFSETQ. The CDR3 has 17 residues.

Many counts were recorded for this clonotype. The chain is built from TRBV29-1 and TRBJ1-4; 8 nucleotides line up with TRBD1. The CDR3 covers 15 residues. Germline lookup yields CDR1 SQVTM and CDR2 ANQGSEA. V was clipped by 4 bases and J by 5 bases; unmatched bases: 9. The CDR3 spells CSVGPTGAPNEKLFF. As DNA, the CDR3 is TGCAGCGTTGGACCGACAGGGGCACCCAATGAAAAACTGTTTTTT.

This clonotype has only a few counts. The chain joins TRBV28 to TRBJ2-7, with D unclear. The CDR3 runs 15 residues. V lost 3 bases, J lost 9 bases, and 21 bases lay in between. From germline, CDR1 is MDHEN and CDR2 SYDVKM. The CDR3 DNA reads TGTGCCAGCAGTTTCCCCCCAGACAAGCCTGGCCGGCAGTACTTC. Residues: CASSFPPDKPGRQYF.

The chain is built from TRBV10-3 and TRBJ2-7, with D perhaps TRBD1 (6 bases). The CDR3 is made up of 14 amino acids. The germline CDR1 and CDR2 sequences are ENHRY and SYGVKD. V lost 6 bases, J lost 0 bases, and 12 bases lay in between. The CDR3 reads CAIRGAGFSYEQYF. CDR3 sequence (DNA): TGTGCCATCAGGGGGGCGGGTTTCTCCTACGAGCAGTACTTC.

This chain joins TRBV10-1 and TRBJ2-2, with no clear D. The germline V gene has CDR1 WNHNN and CDR2 SYGVQD (reference sequence). The CDR3 has 13 amino acids. Trimming removed 3 bases from V and 4 bases from J, with 6 bases in between. In DNA, the CDR3 is TGCGCCAGCAGTGACCTTAGCACCGGGGAGCTGTTTTTT. This codes for CASSDLSTGELFF.

This clonotype was counted many times. The V call is TRBV5-1, the J call TRBJ1-6; D ambiguous. The CDR3 sequence is 17 residues long. The V gene lost 0 bases and the J gene lost 0 bases, with 10 bases spanning the gap. In germline, CDR1 is SGHRS, CDR2 YFSETQ. The CDR3 reads CASSLGMEFSYNSPLHF. In DNA, the CDR3 is TGCGCCAGCAGCTTGGGAATGGAGTTCTCCTATAATTCACCCCTCCACTTT.

This clonotype was detected once. The chain joins TRBV3-1 to TRBJ2-2; D possibly matches TRBD1 or TRBD2 (5 bases each). The CDR3 has 16 amino acids. Germline lookup yields CDR1 LGHDT and CDR2 YNNKEL (reference sequence). V lost 0 bases to trimming and J lost 3 bases, with 11 bases between them. The CDR3 coding sequence is TGTGCCAGCAGCCAAGACTGGGGGAGTGACACCGGGGAGCTGTTTTTT. This codes for CASSQDWGSDTGELFF.